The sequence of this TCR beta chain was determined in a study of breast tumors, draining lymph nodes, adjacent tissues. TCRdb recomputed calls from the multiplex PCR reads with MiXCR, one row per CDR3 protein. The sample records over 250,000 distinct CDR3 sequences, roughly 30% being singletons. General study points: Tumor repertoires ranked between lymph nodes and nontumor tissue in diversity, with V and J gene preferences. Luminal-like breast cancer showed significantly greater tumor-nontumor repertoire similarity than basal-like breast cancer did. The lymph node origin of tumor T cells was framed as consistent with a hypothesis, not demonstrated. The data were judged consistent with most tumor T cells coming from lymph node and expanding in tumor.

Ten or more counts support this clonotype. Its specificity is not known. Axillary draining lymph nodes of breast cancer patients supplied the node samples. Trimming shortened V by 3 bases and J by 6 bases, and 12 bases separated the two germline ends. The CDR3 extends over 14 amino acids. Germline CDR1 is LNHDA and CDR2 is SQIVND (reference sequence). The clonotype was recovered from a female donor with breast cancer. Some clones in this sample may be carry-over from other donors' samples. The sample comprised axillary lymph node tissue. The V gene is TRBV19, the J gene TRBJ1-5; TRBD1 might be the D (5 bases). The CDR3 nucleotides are TGTGCCAGTAGTATGGGGTGGGGGTTTCAGCCCCAGCATTTT. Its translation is CASSMGWGFQPQHF.